The 32 T cell receptor beta chains listed next were all sequenced from one sample in a study of cytomegalovirus exposure and HLA in healthy donors. In the PCR, 60 Vbeta and 13 Jbeta primers were used. Sequencing was performed with immunoSEQ multiplex PCR; in TCRdb, only in-frame clones are kept and a portion is missing. The sample contains 200,000 to 250,000 clones, around 89% of which appear only once. Sequenced material: PBMCs. These TCRs come from a woman aged 18-30 years in good health and CMV-seronegative.

This rearrangement joins TRBV2 to TRBJ1-3; D is possibly TRBD1 (6 bases). The V gene lost 4 bases and the J gene lost 1 base, with 8 bases spanning the gap. The CDR3 runs to 14 residues. CDR1 is SNHLY and CDR2 is FYNNEI in the germline V gene. The CDR3 nucleotides read TGTGCCAGCAGTGCCACAGGGTCTGGAAACACCATATATTTT. It translates to CASSATGSGNTIYF.

This clone was seen a few times. The V call is TRBV5-5, the J call TRBJ2-7; D perhaps matches TRBD1 (6 bases). Germline-derived CDR1 and CDR2 are SGHKS and YYEKEE (reference sequence). This CDR3 has 15 amino acids. Trimming left V 5 bases short and J 0 bases short, with 15 bases between. The DNA of the CDR3 is TGTGCCAGCAGGGCGCCGGGACAAAGCTCCTACGAGCAGTACTTC. Its translation is CASRAPGQSSYEQYF.

This CDR3 is CASTKDNSGANVLTF. CDR3 nucleotides: TGTGCCAGCACAAAAGACAACTCTGGGGCCAACGTCCTGACTTTC. This chain connects TRBV2 to TRBJ2-6; unclear D gene. This CDR3 comprises 15 residues. Trimming stripped 7 bases from V and 0 bases from J, with 10 bases between. Germline V CDR1 and CDR2: SNHLY, FYNNEI.

The genes are TRBV9 and TRBJ2-1; TRBD2 agrees at 9 bases. From germline, CDR1 is SGDLS and CDR2 YYNGEE. This CDR3 contains 14 residues. Trimming cost V 1 base and J 5 bases; bases outside gene matches: 1. As DNA, the CDR3 is TGTGCCAGCAGCGTATCTAGCGGGAACAATGAGCAGTTCTTC. It translates to CASSVSSGNNEQFF. Supplemented by reference TRBV9 and TRBJ2-1, the full variable domain reads DSGVTQTPKHLITATGQRVTLRCSPRSGDLSVYWYQQSLDQGLQFLIQYYNGEERAKGNILERFSAQQFPDLHSELNLSSLELGDSALYFCASSVSSGNNEQFFGPGTRLTVL.

V and J are TRBV6-6 and TRBJ1-3; the D gene is possibly TRBD1 (5 bases). This CDR3 has 15 residues. Between the trimmed V and J ends, which lost 3 bases and 4 bases, there was a span of 13 bases. The germline CDR1 and CDR2 sequences are MNHNY and SVGAGI (reference sequence). The CDR3 reads CASSYGAAQGNTIYF. The CDR3, as DNA: TGTGCCAGCAGTTATGGGGCCGCGCAGGGAAACACCATATATTTT.

The chain recombines TRBV7-2 with TRBJ2-7, with TRBD1 as a possible D gene (6 bases). Germline lookup yields CDR1 SGHTA and CDR2 FQGNSA. The ends were cut back, 5 bases at V and 3 bases at J, with 11 bases in the middle. There are 13 residues in the CDR3. The CDR3 loop is CASSRTAYYEQYF. The CDR3, as DNA: TGTGCCAGCAGCCGGACAGCGTACTACGAGCAGTACTTC.

The chain carries TRBV25-1 and TRBJ1-1; D gene ambiguous. Germline CDR1 reads MGHDK; CDR2 reads SYGVNS. Trimming took 4 bases from V and 3 from J, leaving 15 bases between them. The CDR3 length is 15 residues. The chain's CDR3 is CASSATLGWDTEAFF. The DNA for the CDR3 is TGTGCCAGCAGTGCAACACTCGGGTGGGACACTGAAGCTTTCTTT.

The rearrangement uses TRBV5-1 and TRBJ2-5; D perhaps matches TRBD2 (5 bases). Germline CDR1 SGHRS, CDR2 YFSETQ. Trimming shortened V by 4 bases and J by 5 bases, and 15 bases separated the two germline ends. The CDR3 consists of 14 residues. CDR3 protein: CASSPGVVMETQYF. DNA for the CDR3: TGCGCCAGCAGCCCCGGGGTAGTCATGGAGACCCAGTACTTC.

The chain links TRBV4-1 to TRBJ2-5; 7 nucleotides agree with TRBD1. The J call may be faulty, since TRBJ2-7 better matches the DNA end. The CDR3 has 14 amino acids. Germline CDR1 and CDR2: MGHRA and YSYEKL. This CDR3 reads CASSQAGQNYEQYF. The DNA of the CDR3 is TGCGCCAGCAGCCAAGCGGGACAGAACTACGAGCAGTACTTC.

This chain uses TRBV2 with TRBJ1-2; TRBD1 matches 10 bases. Germline assignment: CDR1 SNHLY and CDR2 FYNNEI. V trimming: 5 bases; J trimming: 8 bases; junction bases outside the gene matches: 11. CDR3 size: 15 residues. The CDR3 reads CASSKGDRGLGGYTF. Written as DNA, the CDR3 is TGTGCCAGCAGTAAGGGTGACAGGGGGCTCGGAGGCTACACCTTC.

DNA for the CDR3: TGCAGTGCTGCGAATAGAGAGACCCAGTACTTC. Translating gives CSAANRETQYF. This chain links TRBV20-1 with TRBJ2-5; D remains unclear. The CDR3 has 11 residues. V lost 5 bases and J 4 bases, leaving 8 bases between the germline ends. Germline assignment: CDR1 DFQATT and CDR2 SNEGSKA (reference sequence).

This chain uses TRBV6-5 with TRBJ1-1; possible D gene TRBD1, 6 bases. The germline V and J ends were trimmed by 6 bases and 0 bases, with 11 bases remaining between them. The CDR3 is made up of 14 amino acids. Germline V gives CDR1 MNHEY, CDR2 SVGAGI. CDR3 sequence reads: CASRVDSLNTEAFF. DNA of the CDR3: TGTGCCAGCAGAGTGGACAGCTTGAACACTGAAGCTTTCTTT.

This chain uses TRBV5-4 with TRBJ2-3; 10 bases map to TRBD2. J lost 2 bases, V lost 1 base, and 7 bases had no gene match. The V gene's germline CDR1 is SGHNT and CDR2 YYREEE (reference sequence). The CDR3 spans 17 residues. CDR3 sequence: CASSLNGLAVYTDTQYF. The CDR3 region has the DNA TGTGCCAGCAGCTTGAACGGACTAGCGGTTTACACAGATACGCAGTATTTT. The whole variable domain, remainder taken from reference TRBV5-4 and TRBJ2-3, is ETGVTQSPTHLIKTRGQQVTLRCSSQSGHNTVSWYQQALGQGPQFIFQYYREEENGRGNFPPRFSGLQFPNYSSELNVNALELDDSALYLCASSLNGLAVYTDTQYFGPGTRLTVL.

This clone appeared a single time. The chain combines TRBV2 with TRBJ1-2; perhaps TRBD1 as D (5 bases). V was cut by 6 bases and J by 8 bases, with 16 bases left in between. CDR1 and CDR2 from the germline V gene are SNHLY and FYNNEI. This CDR3 region has 13 residues. CDR3 coding DNA: TGTGCCAGCAGGACAGTTCCGGGAGGCGGCTACACCTTC. It encodes CASRTVPGGGYTF. The whole variable domain, filled in from reference TRBV2 and TRBJ1-2, reads EPEVTQTPSHQVTQMGQEVILRCVPISNHLYFYWYRQILGQKVEFLVSFYNNEISEKSEIFDDQFSVERPDGSNFTLKIRSTKLEDSAMYFCASRTVPGGGYTFGSGTRLTVV.

This rearrangement joins TRBV4-3 to TRBJ1-1; TRBD1 matches 8 bases. Germline values: CDR1 LGHNA, CDR2 YSLEER. The CDR3 loop spans 13 amino acids. Losses at the gene ends were 6 bases for V and 4 bases for J; bases not matched to a gene: 4. The CDR3 region is CASSGQGRTEAFF. CDR3 coding DNA: TGCGCCAGCAGTGGACAGGGCCGCACTGAAGCTTTCTTT.

There are many counts of this clone. This rearrangement joins TRBV6-5 to TRBJ2-3; possibly TRBD2 for D (5 bases). Trimming pared 2 bases from V and 2 bases from J, leaving 11 bases between. CDR1 and CDR2 from the germline V gene are MNHEY and SVGAGI. The CDR3 sequence is 15 residues long. Written as DNA, the CDR3 is TGTGCCAGCAGTTACGGAGGTTCCTTCACAGATACGCAGTATTTT. Translating it yields CASSYGGSFTDTQYF.

The chain recombines TRBV14 with TRBJ1-1; unclear D gene. This CDR3 comprises 13 residues. The germline CDR1 and CDR2 sequences are SGHDN and FVKESK. Trimming shortened V by 4 bases and J by 3 bases, and 9 bases separated the two germline ends. The CDR3 DNA reads as TGTGCCAGCAGCCGGGCAGAATACACTGAAGCTTTCTTT. This translates into CASSRAEYTEAFF.

The genes are TRBV7-2 and TRBJ1-6; 7 bases fit TRBD1. The CDR3 length is 15 residues. The V gene end was trimmed by 1 base and the J gene end by 5 bases; junction bases not matched to a gene: 2. Per the germline V gene, CDR1 is SGHTA and CDR2 is FQGNSA. The CDR3: CASSLEQGNNSPLHF. Written as DNA, the CDR3 is TGTGCCAGCAGCTTAGAACAGGGGAATAATTCACCCCTCCACTTT.

The sample holds a few counts of this clone. The chain has TRBV30 and TRBJ2-4; perhaps TRBD2 as D (5 bases). The CDR3 is 14 residues long. V was cut by 3 bases and J by 6 bases, with 15 bases left in between. CDR1 GTSNPN and CDR2 SVGIG come from the germline V gene (reference sequence). In nucleotides, the CDR3 is TGTGCCTGGAGCGCCGGGGTAGATTTAAACATTCAGTACTTC. Protein: CAWSAGVDLNIQYF.

The sample holds one count of this clone. J is TRBJ2-1 and V is TRBV18; 7 bases align to TRBD2. This CDR3 has 15 amino acids. J gave up 7 bases and V 3 bases, and 9 bases lay outside the gene matches. Germline values: CDR1 KGHSH, CDR2 LQKENI. The CDR3 spells CASSPPGVLANEQFF. The DNA of the CDR3 is TGTGCCAGCTCACCGCCCGGAGTACTAGCGAATGAGCAGTTCTTC.

This clone has a single count. Written as DNA, the CDR3 is TGCAGTGCTACCTACACAGGCCTCCACACCTTC. Its translation: CSATYTGLHTF. This chain joins TRBV20-1 and TRBJ1-2, with D possibly matching TRBD1 (5 bases). V dropped 4 bases and J dropped 12 bases, with 15 bases sitting between them. The CDR3 runs to 11 residues. CDR1 and CDR2 (germline): DFQATT, SNEGSKA (reference sequence).

In DNA form, the CDR3 reads TGTGCCATCAAGGTTTCAGGGGACTCCTACGAGCAGTACTTC. Amino acids: CAIKVSGDSYEQYF. This rearrangement joins TRBV10-3 to TRBJ2-7; D might be TRBD1 (6 bases). V was cut by 7 bases and J by 0 bases, with 13 bases left in between. The CDR3 has 14 residues. The germline V gene has CDR1 ENHRY and CDR2 SYGVKD.

The gene calls are TRBV7-2 and TRBJ1-1; 7 bases are a match to TRBD1. The CDR3 consists of 13 residues. With 5 bases clipped from V and 11 bases from J, the junction kept 11 bases outside the gene matches. Germline assignment: CDR1 SGHTA and CDR2 FQGNSA. The CDR3 sequence is CASSLQGRSGAFF. The CDR3 nucleotides are TGTGCCAGCAGCCTACAGGGGAGAAGTGGGGCTTTCTTT.

This clone has a handful of counts. V usage is TRBV11-2 and J usage is TRBJ1-1; D is uncertain. Trimming cost V 0 bases and J 5 bases, with 7 bases left between them. This CDR3 region has 13 residues. CDR1 is SGHAT and CDR2 is FQNNGV in the germline V gene. The DNA of the CDR3 is TGTGCCAGCAGCTTAGAACAGATGACTGAAGCTTTCTTT. Translating it yields CASSLEQMTEAFF.

The chain recombines TRBV11-1 with TRBJ2-1; 7 nucleotides agree with TRBD2. Losses at the gene ends were 2 bases for V and 7 bases for J; bases not matched to a gene: 11. Germline lookup yields CDR1 SGHAT and CDR2 FQDESV (reference sequence). The length of the CDR3 is 16 residues. The DNA for the CDR3 is TGTGCCAGCAGCTTATCGCAGCTGCGGGAGAGTAATGAGCAGTTCTTC. Translation gives CASSLSQLRESNEQFF.

The chain couples TRBV27 to TRBJ2-7; tentatively, D is TRBD2 (5 bases). The germline V gene has CDR1 MNHEY and CDR2 SMNVEV (reference sequence). V was pared by 5 bases and J by 7 bases, with 15 bases between. This CDR3 spans 13 amino acids. As DNA, the CDR3 is TGTGCCAGCAGTAACCGTGTTGGCGGGGAGCAGTACTTC. Amino acid sequence: CASSNRVGGEQYF.

The chain couples TRBV4-3 to TRBJ2-2, with D uncertain. Germline lookup yields CDR1 LGHNA and CDR2 YSLEER. The CDR3 loop spans 16 amino acids. V was cut by 0 bases and J by 1 base, with 9 bases left in between. CDR3 sequence: CASSQEDLGNTGELFF. The CDR3 DNA sequence: TGCGCCAGCAGCCAAGAGGATCTAGGGAACACCGGGGAGCTGTTTTTT.

The chain joins TRBV6-5 to TRBJ2-1, with 10 bases matching TRBD1. The CDR3 length is 15 residues. With 3 bases clipped from V and 8 bases from J, the junction kept 7 bases outside the gene matches. The germline V gene encodes CDR1 MNHEY and CDR2 SVGAGI. The CDR3 DNA is TGTGCCAGCAGTTATTCAGGACAGGGGGGACATGAGCAGTTCTTC. It yields the protein CASSYSGQGGHEQFF.

This clone was seen only once. One junction end does not reproduce the germline sequence, and a read error may be involved. This chain uses TRBV2 with TRBJ2-1, with D maybe TRBD2 (6 bases). CDR1 SNHLY and CDR2 FYNNEI come from the germline V gene. CDR3 length: 14 amino acids. The CDR3 DNA reads as TGTGCCAGCAGAGAAGAGCTAGCGAGCAATGAGCAGTTCTTC. Its translation is CASREELASNEQFF.

The chain employs TRBV7-3 and TRBJ2-1, with 9 bases aligning to TRBD2. V shed 1 base and J 8 bases; nucleotides not matched to a gene: 12. The CDR3 sequence is 17 residues long. The germline V gene has CDR1 SGHTA and CDR2 FQGTGA. The chain's CDR3 is CASSLKVGASGIDEQFF. The DNA of the CDR3 is TGTGCCAGCAGCTTAAAGGTCGGGGCTAGCGGGATAGATGAGCAGTTCTTC.

The gene calls are TRBV11-3 and TRBJ1-4, with TRBD1 as a possible D gene (6 bases). Trimming removed 5 bases from V and 0 bases from J, with 7 bases in between. This CDR3 has 14 residues. The germline V gene has CDR1 SGHNT and CDR2 YENEEA. CDR3 nucleotides: TGTGCCAGCAGCAACAGGGCAACTAATGAAAAACTGTTTTTT. It codes for CASSNRATNEKLFF.

V gene TRBV9 combines with J gene TRBJ1-2; D gene unclear. With 5 bases removed from V and 2 bases from J, the gap between germline ends came to 16 bases. Germline V gene sequence: CDR1 SGDLS, CDR2 YYNGEE. This CDR3 spans 15 amino acids. The CDR3 spells CASSLEVTANYGYTF. The CDR3 nucleotides are TGTGCCAGCAGTCTGGAGGTAACTGCCAACTATGGCTACACCTTC.